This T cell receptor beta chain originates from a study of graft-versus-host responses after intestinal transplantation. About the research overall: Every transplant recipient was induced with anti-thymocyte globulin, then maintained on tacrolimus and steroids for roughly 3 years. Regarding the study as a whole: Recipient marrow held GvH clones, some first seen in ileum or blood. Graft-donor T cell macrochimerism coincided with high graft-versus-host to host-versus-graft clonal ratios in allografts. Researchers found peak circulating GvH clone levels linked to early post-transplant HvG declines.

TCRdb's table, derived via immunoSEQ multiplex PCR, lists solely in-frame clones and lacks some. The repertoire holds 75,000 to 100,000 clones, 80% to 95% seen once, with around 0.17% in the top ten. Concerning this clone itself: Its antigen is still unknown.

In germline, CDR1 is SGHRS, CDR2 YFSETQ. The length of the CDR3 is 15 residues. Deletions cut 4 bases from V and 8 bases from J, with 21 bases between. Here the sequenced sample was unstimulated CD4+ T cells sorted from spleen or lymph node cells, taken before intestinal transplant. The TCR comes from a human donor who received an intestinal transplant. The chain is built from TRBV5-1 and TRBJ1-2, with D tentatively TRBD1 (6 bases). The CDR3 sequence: CASSPLGGGERGYTF. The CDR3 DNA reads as TGCGCCAGCAGCCCGTTAGGGGGTGGCGAGCGGGGCTACACCTTC.